These 24 T cell receptor beta chains were sequenced from one sample in a study of CD8+CD57+ T cells in acquired aplastic anemia. Patients included in sequencing had previously demonstrated CD8+CD57+ cell expansion by flow cytometry. TCR beta VDJ and CDR3 were profiled, and genomic DNA was the template. MiXCR was run by TCRdb on the reads, yielding one entry per CDR3 protein. The sample lists 100,000 to 150,000 distinct CDR3 sequences, 45% to 60% occurring once. Sequenced material: sorted CD4+, CD8+, or CD8+CD57+ T cells (not recorded which) from PBMCs. These receptors were taken from a human donor with aplastic anemia.

This clonotype was seen a few times. The V gene is TRBV7-2, the J gene TRBJ2-3; TRBD2 agrees at 7 bases. Germline CDR1 SGHTA, CDR2 FQGNSA. The trim removed 5 bases at V and 4 bases at J, leaving 6 bases unmatched. The CDR3 runs 14 residues. The CDR3 reads CASSRVGGADTQYF. CDR3 bases: TGTGCCAGCAGCCGCGTGGGGGGGGCAGATACGCAGTATTTT. Full variable domain (missing parts from reference TRBV7-2 and TRBJ2-3): GAGVSQSPSNKVTEKGKDVELRCDPISGHTALYWYRQSLGQGLEFLIYFQGNSAPDKSGLPSDRFSAERTGGSVSTLTIQRTQQEDSAVYLCASSRVGGADTQYFGPGTRLTVL.

The J gene is TRBJ2-1, the V gene TRBV2; D call uncertain. The germline CDR1 and CDR2 sequences are SNHLY and FYNNEI. This CDR3 is 16 amino acids long. The V gene lost 11 bases and the J gene lost 1 base, with 21 bases spanning the gap. CDR3 bases: TGTGCCGTGAGGCAGCGCGACCTAGTATCCTACAATGAGCAGTTCTTC. It specifies CAVRQRDLVSYNEQFF.

This clonotype was seen only a few times. The J gene is TRBJ1-4, the V gene TRBV25-1; 7 bases fit TRBD1. The CDR3 sequence is 16 residues long. V was pared by 3 bases and J by 8 bases, with 12 bases of the junction left unmatched. Germline V gene sequence: CDR1 MGHDK, CDR2 SYGVNS. CDR3 protein: CASSENRGRGGEKLFF. The CDR3 coding sequence is TGTGCCAGCAGTGAGAACAGGGGCCGAGGAGGGGAAAAACTGTTTTTT. The full variable domain, with the rest looked up from reference TRBV25-1 and TRBJ1-4, is EADIYQTPRYLVIGTGKKITLECSQTMGHDKMYWYQQDPGMELHLIHYSYGVNSTEKGDLSSESTVSRIRTEHFPLTLESARPSHTSQYLCASSENRGRGGEKLFFGSGTQLSVL.

This clonotype occurred many times. CDR3 bases: TGTGCCAGCAGTGAAAATTTCGGGAGCTCCTACGAGCAGTACTTC. It codes for CASSENFGSSYEQYF. The chain carries TRBV2 and TRBJ2-7; D possibly corresponds to TRBD2 (6 bases). Between the trimmed V and J ends, which lost 2 bases and 0 bases, there was a span of 11 bases. CDR1 SNHLY and CDR2 FYNNEI come from the germline V gene. The CDR3 loop spans 15 amino acids.

CDR3 bases: TGTGCCAGCAGTTACTCTGCCGCCAGGGTCCATGGCTACACCTTC. This encodes CASSYSAARVHGYTF. The J gene is TRBJ1-2, the V gene TRBV6-5, with D possibly being TRBD1 (5 bases). Trimming removed 0 bases from V and 6 bases from J, with 14 bases in between. Germline loops: CDR1 MNHEY, CDR2 SVGAGI. This CDR3 has 15 amino acids.

The chain carries TRBV19 and TRBJ1-2, with 9 bases fitting TRBD1. Germline assignment: CDR1 LNHDA and CDR2 SQIVND (reference sequence). The ends lost 9 bases at V and 4 bases at J; junction bases unmatched: 12. The CDR3 sequence is 15 residues long. CDR3 nucleotide sequence: TGTGCCAGCAGCCTGGGGGACAGGGAGGGCTATGGCTACACCTTC. Protein: CASSLGDREGYGYTF.

The chain couples TRBV29-1 to TRBJ2-5; 9 bases agree with TRBD2. V lost 7 bases to trimming and J lost 9 bases; unmatched junction nucleotides: 21. Germline V lookup: CDR1 SQVTM, CDR2 ANQGSEA. The CDR3 extends over 16 amino acids. The CDR3 region is CSGALRRLAGRDAQYF. The CDR3 DNA is TGCAGCGGAGCTCTTAGAAGGCTAGCGGGGAGAGATGCCCAGTACTTC.

This clonotype was seen many times. This chain links TRBV20-1 with TRBJ1-5; D unclear. Looked up from germline, CDR1 is DFQATT and CDR2 is SNEGSKA (reference sequence). The CDR3 has 16 residues. Trimming took 2 bases from V and 0 from J, leaving 14 bases between them. CDR3 DNA sequence: TGCAGTGCTAGATCGGGCGGGAGCTATAGCAATCAGCCCCAGCATTTT. It codes for CSARSGGSYSNQPQHF.

The chain employs TRBV19 and TRBJ1-6; D unresolved. The CDR3 spans 16 residues. Germline loops: CDR1 LNHDA, CDR2 SQIVND (reference sequence). Trimming stripped 5 bases from V and 3 bases from J, with 14 bases between. CDR3 loop: CASSLYVGDYNSPLHF. Here the CDR3 DNA reads TGTGCCAGTAGTCTCTACGTTGGAGACTATAATTCACCCCTCCACTTT.

The rearrangement joins TRBV12-3 or TRBV12-4 to TRBJ2-1, with D maybe TRBD1 (6 bases). This CDR3 region has 16 residues. Trimming pared 7 bases from V and 2 bases from J, leaving 18 bases between. DNA for the CDR3: TGTGCCAGCATCCATTCCGGGACACGACCCTACAATGAGCAGTTCTTC. Translated, it gives CASIHSGTRPYNEQFF.

The rearrangement links TRBV7-9 to TRBJ2-7; tentative D call: TRBD1 (5 bases). The germline V gene encodes CDR1 SEHNR and CDR2 FQNEAQ (reference sequence). V was trimmed by 4 bases and J by 2 bases, leaving 12 bases between them. This CDR3 is 14 amino acids long. The CDR3 region has the DNA TGTGCCAGCAGCTCACCGACAGCGACCTACGAGCAGTACTTC. Its protein product is CASSSPTATYEQYF.

V and J are TRBV5-1 and TRBJ1-2; the D gene is possibly TRBD1 (5 bases). Germline CDR1 is SGHRS and CDR2 is YFSETQ. Deletions cut 7 bases from V and 4 bases from J, with 11 bases between. The CDR3 covers 12 residues. The CDR3 reads CASAGSGYGYTF. The CDR3 coding sequence is TGCGCCAGCGCAGGGAGCGGCTATGGCTACACCTTC.

Worth noting for this clonotype: One end of the junction varies from germline; a read error may be responsible. The chain links TRBV5-4 to TRBJ2-5; no clear D. The germline CDR1 and CDR2 sequences are SGHNT and YYREEE (reference sequence). The CDR3 is 13 amino acids. For the CDR3, the DNA is TGTGCCGGCAGCTCACAGAGACAAGAGACCCAGTACTTC. Translation gives CAGSSQRQETQYF.

This clonotype has only a few counts. The J gene is TRBJ2-1, the V gene TRBV2; possibly TRBD1 for D (6 bases). The CDR3 is made up of 15 amino acids. The V and J ends lost 6 bases and 0 bases respectively, with 12 bases between them. Germline CDR1 SNHLY, CDR2 FYNNEI. The CDR3 loop is CASSQDRSSYNEQFF. In DNA, the CDR3 is TGTGCCAGCAGCCAAGACAGGAGCTCCTACAATGAGCAGTTCTTC.

The V and J genes are TRBV12-3 or TRBV12-4 and TRBJ2-7, with TRBD2 as a possible D gene (6 bases). V was pared by 3 bases and J by 6 bases, with 9 bases between. This CDR3 has 12 amino acids. The CDR3 protein is CASSFSGLEQYF. CDR3 DNA: TGTGCCAGCAGTTTCTCGGGACTCGAGCAGTACTTC.

This clonotype has ten or more counts. In DNA, the CDR3 is TGTGCCAGCAGCTTAGCCCCCCTAAGGGGCTACACCTTC. This codes for CASSLAPLRGYTF. The chain couples TRBV7-9 to TRBJ1-2; D is unclear. The CDR3 spans 13 residues. CDR1 and CDR2 (germline): SEHNR, FQNEAQ (reference sequence). With 0 bases removed from V and 8 bases from J, the gap between germline ends came to 10 bases.

This clonotype was counted many times. This rearrangement joins TRBV5-6 to TRBJ1-6; 8 bases line up with TRBD1. Germline CDR1 and CDR2: SGHDT and YYEEEE. The CDR3 is 16 residues long. Trimming cost V 0 bases and J 10 bases; bases outside gene matches: 9. CDR3 protein: CASSLVADRVTSPLHF. The DNA for the CDR3 is TGTGCCAGCAGCTTGGTCGCGGACAGGGTTACCTCACCCCTCCACTTT. The full variable domain, completed using reference TRBV5-6 and TRBJ1-6, is DAGVTQSPTHLIKTRGQQVTLRCSPKSGHDTVSWYQQALGQGPQFIFQYYEEEERQRGNFPDRFSGHQFPNYSSELNVNALLLGDSALYLCASSLVADRVTSPLHFGNGTRLTVT.

The J gene is TRBJ2-7, the V gene TRBV24-1, with a tentative D call TRBD1 (6 bases). This CDR3 spans 13 amino acids. Germline assignment: CDR1 KGHDR and CDR2 SFDVKD. Trimming stripped 5 bases from V and 1 base from J, with 8 bases between. The CDR3 loop reads CATSAGQSYEQYF. The DNA of the CDR3 is TGTGCCACCAGTGCAGGACAGTCCTACGAGCAGTACTTC.

This clonotype was seen many times. The chain links TRBV7-9 to TRBJ2-1; 9 bases map to TRBD2. Germline CDR1 is SEHNR and CDR2 is FQNEAQ (reference sequence). Losses at the gene ends were 2 bases for V and 2 bases for J; bases not matched to a gene: 1. The CDR3 loop spans 15 amino acids. CDR3 DNA: TGTGCCAGCAGCTTACCTAGCGGGACCTACAATGAGCAGTTCTTC. Its protein product is CASSLPSGTYNEQFF. The variable domain in full, completed from reference TRBV7-9 and TRBJ2-1, reads DTGVSQNPRHKITKRGQNVTFRCDPISEHNRLYWYRQTLGQGPEFLTYFQNEAQLEKSRLLSDRFSAERPKGSFSTLEIQRTEQGDSAMYLCASSLPSGTYNEQFFGPGTRLTVL.

DNA for the CDR3: TGTGCCATCAGCCCGGGACGGACCTATGGCTACACCTTC. Protein sequence: CAISPGRTYGYTF. The gene calls are TRBV10-3 and TRBJ1-2, with D possibly matching TRBD1 (5 bases). Between the trimmed V and J ends, which lost 6 bases and 4 bases, there was a span of 12 bases. This CDR3 has 13 amino acids. Germline CDR1 reads ENHRY; CDR2 reads SYGVKD.

This chain's CDR3 is CASSTPEGETQYF. CDR3 DNA: TGTGCCAGCAGCACTCCTGAGGGGGAGACCCAGTACTTC. J is TRBJ2-5 and V is TRBV12-3 or TRBV12-4; TRBD1 or TRBD2 may be the D gene (5 bases each). The CDR3 contains 13 residues. Trimming stripped 6 bases from V and 5 bases from J, with 13 bases between.

The chain carries TRBV19 and TRBJ2-5; TRBD1 matches 11 bases. Germline V lookup: CDR1 LNHDA, CDR2 SQIVND (reference sequence). The junction had 5 bases not matched to a gene; V was cut back by 3 bases and J by 5 bases. This CDR3 spans 15 amino acids. The CDR3 spells CASSMGTGGLETQYF. The CDR3 DNA is TGTGCCAGTAGTATGGGGACAGGGGGTTTGGAGACCCAGTACTTC.

This clonotype was observed a handful of times. The CDR3 region is CASRGDRGGGEAFF. CDR3 in DNA: TGCGCCAGCAGGGGGGACAGGGGAGGTGGTGAAGCTTTCTTT. The chain joins TRBV5-1 to TRBJ1-1, with TRBD1 matching over 10 bases. J lost 7 bases, V lost 5 bases, and 8 bases had no gene match. The V gene's germline CDR1 is SGHRS and CDR2 YFSETQ. The CDR3 sequence is 14 residues long. Filled out from reference TRBV5-1 and TRBJ1-1, the complete variable domain reads KAGVTQTPRYLIKTRGQQVTLSCSPISGHRSVSWYQQTPGQGLQFLFEYFSETQRNKGNFPGRFSGRQFSNSRSEMNVSTLELGDSALYLCASRGDRGGGEAFFGQGTRLTVV.

The chain combines TRBV29-1 with TRBJ2-7; D is possibly TRBD2 (6 bases). Per germline, CDR1 SQVTM and CDR2 ANQGSEA. This CDR3 is 13 amino acids long. V lost 8 bases, J lost 1 base, and 15 bases lay in between. For the CDR3, the DNA is TGCAGCTGCTTCGGGGGTGAGTCCTACGAGCAGTACTTC. It codes for CSCFGGESYEQYF.